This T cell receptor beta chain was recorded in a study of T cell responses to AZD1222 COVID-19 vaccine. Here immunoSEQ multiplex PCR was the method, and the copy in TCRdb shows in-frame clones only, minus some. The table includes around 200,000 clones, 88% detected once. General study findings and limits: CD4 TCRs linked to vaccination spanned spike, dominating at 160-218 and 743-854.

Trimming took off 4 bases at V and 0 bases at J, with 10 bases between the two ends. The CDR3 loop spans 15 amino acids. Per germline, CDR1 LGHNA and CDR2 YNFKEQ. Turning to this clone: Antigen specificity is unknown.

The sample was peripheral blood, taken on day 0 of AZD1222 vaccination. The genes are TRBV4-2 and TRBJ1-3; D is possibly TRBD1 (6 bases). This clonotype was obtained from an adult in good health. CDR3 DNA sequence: TGTGCCAGCAGCCTGGACAGTATCTCTGGAAACACCATATATTTT. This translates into CASSLDSISGNTIYF.